This TCR beta chain was found in a study of T cells in Graves' hyperthyroidism and ophthalmopathy. Turning to the study itself: It was at initial diagnosis, before any treatment, that peripheral blood was collected.

Authors of the study amplified TCR beta CDR3 regions from RNA transcripts. Using the HTBI primer set, a first-round RT-PCR was run on the TCR CDR3. TCRdb called the multiplex PCR reads again in MiXCR, with one record for every CDR3 protein. There are under 400,000 distinct CDR3 sequences in the sample; around 18% occur only once, and around 16% lies in the top ten. Duration under 3 months, a NOSPECS grade of at least 4, and a Clinical Activity Score of at least 3 characterized the ophthalmopathy patients. Lactation, pregnancy, other autoimmune disease or uncontrolled infection led to exclusion of patients. This clonotype showed up many times. Its antigen remains unidentified. This CDR3 spans 15 amino acids. Trimming removed 4 bases from V and 3 bases from J, with 15 bases in between. Study-level findings and limits: The authors' 13 V-J model separated ophthalmopathy from stable hyperthyroidism.

Material for sequencing was blood. The V and J genes are TRBV12-3 or TRBV12-4 and TRBJ1-1; D is uncertain. This receptor was obtained from a woman between 35 and 50 years old with Graves' ophthalmopathy. Here the CDR3 DNA reads TGTGCCAGCAGTTCCCACAACTTCGGGGACACTGAAGCTTTCTTT. Amino acid sequence: CASSSHNFGDTEAFF.